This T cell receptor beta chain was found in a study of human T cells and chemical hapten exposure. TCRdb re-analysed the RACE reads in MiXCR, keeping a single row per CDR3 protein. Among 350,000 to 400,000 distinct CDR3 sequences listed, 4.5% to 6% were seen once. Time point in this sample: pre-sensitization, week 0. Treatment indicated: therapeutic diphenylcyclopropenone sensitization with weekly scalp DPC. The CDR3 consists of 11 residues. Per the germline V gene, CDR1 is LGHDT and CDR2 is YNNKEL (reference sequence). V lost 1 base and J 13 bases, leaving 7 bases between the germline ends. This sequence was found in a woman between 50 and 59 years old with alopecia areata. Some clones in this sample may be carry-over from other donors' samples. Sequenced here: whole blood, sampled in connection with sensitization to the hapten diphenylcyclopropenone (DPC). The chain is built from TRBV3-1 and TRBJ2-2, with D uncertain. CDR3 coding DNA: TGTGCCAGCAGCCAAGTCGGTATGCTGTTTTTT. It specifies CASSQVGMLFF. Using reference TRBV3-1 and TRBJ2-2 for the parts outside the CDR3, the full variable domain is DTAVSQTPKYLVTQMGNDKSIKCEQNLGHDTMYWYKQDSKKFLKIMFSYNNKELIINETVPNRFSPKSPDKAHLNLHINSLELGDSAVYFCASSQVGMLFFGEGSRLTVL.